This T cell receptor (beta chain) was observed in a study of a mutant IDH1 vaccine in newly diagnosed glioma listed by TCRdb under 2021. The study in broad terms: Patients received eight vaccinations in weeks 1, 3, 5, 7, 11, 15, 19 and 23, corresponding to visits V03 through V10. Vaccination started 4-6 weeks after radiotherapy alone, or was given together with temozolomide cycles in the groups whose treatment included chemotherapy. The approximately 30 treated patients were 62.5% male and around 40% female, with a mean age of about 38 years. Prior to enrollment, patients had been given standard therapy consisting of radiotherapy alone, temozolomide alone, or radiochemotherapy with temozolomide, with the combination given to most patients. Peripheral blood was collected at six visits: V03 (baseline), V05, V07, V10, V12 and V13. For exploratory analyses, 25 to 30 treated patients had longitudinal TCRB deep sequencing done wherever samples were available. Study-level results and caveats: Immune responses induced by the vaccine were seen in around 93% of patients across multiple MHC alleles. PBMC samples for TCRB deep sequencing were selected based on availability. It was noted by the authors that analyses of patient blood samples could not be reproduced owing to sample limitations. Pseudoprogression appeared unrelated to alterations in the top peripheral T cell clonotypes detected by TCRB sequencing.

The library relied on the immunoSEQ multiplex PCR assay. Rearranged TCR beta chain sequences were amplified with the hsTCRB Kit following the manufacturer's protocol. Sequencing of TCRB libraries was carried out on an Illumina MiSeq. The original pipeline was this. Demultiplexing, trimming and gene mapping were performed with the kit vendor's proprietary platform. Here the immuneACCESS table is served through TCRdb, limited to in-frame sequences with V and J called. Missing clones are a known gap in these copies; in checked studies unresolved V genes cover under half, and the rest lacks a known reason. V and J calls and clone size come straight from that table; D and trimming were deduced from the DNA. The sample yields fewer than 100,000 clones; roughly nine tenths were counted once. Just over 0.55% of the sample goes to the ten largest clones. What the time point label conveys for this sample: week 5, during vaccination. Every vaccine dose consisted of 300 ug of a 20-mer mutant IDH1 peptide in Montanide, administered subcutaneously together with topical imiquimod. All donors had newly diagnosed IDH1-mutant astrocytomas of WHO grade 3 or 4 that showed loss of nuclear ATRX. The samples were drawn from NOA16, a multicentre, single-arm, open-label phase I trial in Germany that tested a mutant IDH1 peptide vaccine in humans for the first time. The DNeasy Blood and Tissue Kit was used to extract genomic DNA from EDTA blood for TCRB sequencing.

Based on the germline V gene, the CDR1 and CDR2 sequences are MDHEN and SYDVKM. V is pruned by 7 bases and J by 6 bases, leaving 16 bases of the junction without a gene match. Its CDR3 holds 16 amino acids, cysteine through phenylalanine. The read is trimmed to its CDR3 DNA, 48 bases read in frame from base 1. Concerning this clone: Its antigen is unknown. No much larger clone is present one base from it, and per-base qualities are unavailable.

The TCR originated in a woman aged 50 to 65 with glioma. The specimen comprised PBMCs, sampled from a glioma patient whose treatment included an IDH1 peptide vaccine. The V gene is TRBV28 and the J gene is TRBJ1-1; 8 bases in between match TRBD1. The CDR3 in this case is CASNLWAGQGASEAFF. The sequenced DNA: TGTGCCAGCAACCTTTGGGCGGGGCAGGGGGCTTCTGAAGCTTTCTTT.